This T cell receptor (beta chain) was observed in a study of blood T cell repertoires in COVID-19. The CDR3 length is 16 residues. Per the germline V gene, CDR1 is SGHRS and CDR2 is YFSETQ. Trimming removed 0 bases at V and 8 bases at J, with 15 bases between. The protocol was immunoSEQ multiplex PCR, while the TCRdb copy is restricted to in-frame clones and leaves out a portion. The data show hundreds of thousands of clones, approximately 88% seen once. Grouping used clinical history reported by participants in a survey and questionnaire. Specimen: PBMCs or T cells enriched from blood (not recorded which). The V gene is TRBV5-1, the J gene TRBJ1-6; D remains ambiguous. This receptor was obtained from a woman younger than 45 who had recovered from COVID-19. The CDR3 nucleotides read TGCGCCAGCAGCTTGGATGAACATCGCCCAGATTCACCCCTCCACTTT. This codes for CASSLDEHRPDSPLHF.